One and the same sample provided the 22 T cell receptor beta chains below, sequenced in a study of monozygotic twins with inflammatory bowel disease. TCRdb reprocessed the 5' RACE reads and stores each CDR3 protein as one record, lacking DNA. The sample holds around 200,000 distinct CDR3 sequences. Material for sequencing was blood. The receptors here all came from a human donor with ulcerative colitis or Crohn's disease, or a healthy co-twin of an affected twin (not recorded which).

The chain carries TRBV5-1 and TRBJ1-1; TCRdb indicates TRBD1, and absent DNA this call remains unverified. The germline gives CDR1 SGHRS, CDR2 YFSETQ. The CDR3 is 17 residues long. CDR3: CASSLGQGARMNTEAFF.

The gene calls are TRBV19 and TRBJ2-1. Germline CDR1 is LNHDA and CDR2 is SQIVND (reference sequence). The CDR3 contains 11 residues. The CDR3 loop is CASSIVGKQFF.

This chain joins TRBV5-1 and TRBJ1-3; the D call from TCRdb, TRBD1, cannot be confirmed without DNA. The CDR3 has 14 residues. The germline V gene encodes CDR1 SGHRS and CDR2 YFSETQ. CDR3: CASSLQGSTDTIYF.

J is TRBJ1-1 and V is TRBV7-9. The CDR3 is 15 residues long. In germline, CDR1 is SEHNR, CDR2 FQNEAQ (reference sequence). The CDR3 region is CASSLMAAVNTEAFF.

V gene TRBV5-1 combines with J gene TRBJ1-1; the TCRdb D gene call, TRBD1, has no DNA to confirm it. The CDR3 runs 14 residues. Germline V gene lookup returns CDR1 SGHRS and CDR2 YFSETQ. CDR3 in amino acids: CASSGDGLNTEAFF.

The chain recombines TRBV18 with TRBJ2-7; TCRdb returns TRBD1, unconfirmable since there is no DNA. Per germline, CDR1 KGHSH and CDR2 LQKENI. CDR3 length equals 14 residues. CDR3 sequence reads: CASSPMSSLDEQYF.

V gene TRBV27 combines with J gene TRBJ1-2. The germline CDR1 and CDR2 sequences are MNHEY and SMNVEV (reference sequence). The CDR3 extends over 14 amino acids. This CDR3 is CASSLNRADYGYTF.

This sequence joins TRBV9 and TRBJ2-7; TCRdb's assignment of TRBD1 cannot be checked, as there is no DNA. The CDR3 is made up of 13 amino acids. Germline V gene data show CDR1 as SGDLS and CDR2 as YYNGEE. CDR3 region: CASSVGPLYEQYF.

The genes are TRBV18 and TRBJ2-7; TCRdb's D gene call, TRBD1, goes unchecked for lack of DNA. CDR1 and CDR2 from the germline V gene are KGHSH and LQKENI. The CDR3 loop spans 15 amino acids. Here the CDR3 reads CASSPGQGAIYEQYF. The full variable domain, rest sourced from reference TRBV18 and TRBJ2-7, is NAGVMQNPRHLVRRRGQEARLRCSPMKGHSHVYWYRQLPEEGLKFMVYLQKENIIDESGMPKERFSAEFPKEGPSILRIQQVVRGDSAAYFCASSPGQGAIYEQYFGPGTRLTVT.

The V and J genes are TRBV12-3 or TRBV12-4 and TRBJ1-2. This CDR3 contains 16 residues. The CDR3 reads CASSLRRVETHYGYTF.

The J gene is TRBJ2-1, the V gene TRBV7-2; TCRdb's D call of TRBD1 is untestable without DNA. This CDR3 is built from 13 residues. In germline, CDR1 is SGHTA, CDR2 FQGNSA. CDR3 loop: CASSSGTGGWQFF.

CDR3 loop: CASSSQAGSPGYTF. This sequence joins TRBV7-6 and TRBJ1-2; TCRdb names TRBD1, which stays unverified in the absence of DNA. Germline V gives CDR1 SGHVS, CDR2 FNYEAQ. There are 14 residues in the CDR3.

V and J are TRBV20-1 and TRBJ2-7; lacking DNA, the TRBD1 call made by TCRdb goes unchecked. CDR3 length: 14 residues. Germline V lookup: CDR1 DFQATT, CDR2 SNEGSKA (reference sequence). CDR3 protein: CSARSGLGSYEQYF.

CDR3 in amino acids: CASSPQGGLTYNEQFF. The V gene is TRBV18, the J gene TRBJ2-1; TCRdb calls TRBD1, which cannot be checked without DNA. Germline CDR1 and CDR2: KGHSH and LQKENI. This CDR3 spans 16 amino acids.

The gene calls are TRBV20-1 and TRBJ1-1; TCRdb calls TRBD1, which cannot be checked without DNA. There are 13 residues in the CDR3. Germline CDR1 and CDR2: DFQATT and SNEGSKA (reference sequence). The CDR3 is CSAIGQTSTEAFF.

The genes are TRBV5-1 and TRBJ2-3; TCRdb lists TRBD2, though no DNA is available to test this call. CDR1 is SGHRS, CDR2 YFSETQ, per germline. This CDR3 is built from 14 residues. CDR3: CASRGSQNTDTQYF.

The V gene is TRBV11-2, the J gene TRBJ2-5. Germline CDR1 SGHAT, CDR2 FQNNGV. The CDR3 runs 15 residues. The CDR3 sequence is CASSLEFGSGETQYF.

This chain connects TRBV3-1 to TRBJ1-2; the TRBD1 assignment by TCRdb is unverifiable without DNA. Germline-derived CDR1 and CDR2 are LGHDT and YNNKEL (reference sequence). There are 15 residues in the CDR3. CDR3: CASSQDDWTAYGYTF.

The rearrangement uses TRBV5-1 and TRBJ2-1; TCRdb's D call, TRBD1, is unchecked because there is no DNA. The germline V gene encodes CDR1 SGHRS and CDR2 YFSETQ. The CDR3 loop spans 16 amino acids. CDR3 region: CASSGNRGTAYNEQLF.

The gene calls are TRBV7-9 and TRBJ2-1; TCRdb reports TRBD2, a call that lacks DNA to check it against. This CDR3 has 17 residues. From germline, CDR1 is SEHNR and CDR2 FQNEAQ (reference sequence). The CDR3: CASSLARASGDYNEQFF. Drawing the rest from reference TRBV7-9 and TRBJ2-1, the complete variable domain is DTGVSQNPRHKITKRGQNVTFRCDPISEHNRLYWYRQTLGQGPEFLTYFQNEAQLEKSRLLSDRFSAERPKGSFSTLEIQRTEQGDSAMYLCASSLARASGDYNEQFFGPGTRLTVL.

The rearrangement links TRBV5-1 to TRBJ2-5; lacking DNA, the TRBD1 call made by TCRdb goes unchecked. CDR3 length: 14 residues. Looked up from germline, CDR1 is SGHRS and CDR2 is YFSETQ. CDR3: CASSWTGQQETQYF.

The CDR3 loop reads CASSPPGREVNIQYF. The genes are TRBV18 and TRBJ2-4. CDR3 length: 15 amino acids. Germline V gene data show CDR1 as KGHSH and CDR2 as LQKENI.